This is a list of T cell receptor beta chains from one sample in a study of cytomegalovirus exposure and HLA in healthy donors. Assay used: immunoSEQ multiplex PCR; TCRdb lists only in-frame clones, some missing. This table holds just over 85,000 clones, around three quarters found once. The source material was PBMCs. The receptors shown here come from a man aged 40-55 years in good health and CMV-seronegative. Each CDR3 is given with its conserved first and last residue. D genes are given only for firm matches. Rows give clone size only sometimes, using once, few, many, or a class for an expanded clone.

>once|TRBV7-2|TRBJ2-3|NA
CASSVTSGVGTDTQYF
TGTGCCAGCAGCGTCACCTCCGGGGTTGGCACAGATACGCAGTATTTT
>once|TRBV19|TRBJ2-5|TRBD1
CASSHTGGDQYF
TGTGCCAGTAGCCACACAGGGGGCGACCAGTACTTC
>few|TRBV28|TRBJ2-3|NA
CASSQLMRDSFTDTQYF
TGTGCCAGCAGTCAGTTAATGCGGGACTCCTTCACAGATACGCAGTATTTT
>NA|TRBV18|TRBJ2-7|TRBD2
CASSPGLAGNYEQYF
TGTGCCAGCTCACCCGGACTAGCGGGGAACTACGAGCAGTACTTC
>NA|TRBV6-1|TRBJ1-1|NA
CASRPGGLDTEAFF
TGTGCCAGCAGACCCGGGGGGCTGGACACTGAAGCTTTCTTT
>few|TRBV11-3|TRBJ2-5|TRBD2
CASSRSRGTSVQETQYF
TGTGCCAGCAGCCGCAGTCGGGGGACTAGCGTACAAGAGACCCAGTACTTC
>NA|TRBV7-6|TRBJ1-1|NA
CASSLDLLNTEAFF
TGTGCCAGCAGCTTAGATCTCTTGAACACTGAAGCTTTCTTT
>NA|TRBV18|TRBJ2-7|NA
CASSPRRESPPYF
TGTGCCAGCTCACCACGGAGGGAGAGCCCACCGTACTTC
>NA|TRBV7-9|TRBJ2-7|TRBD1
CASSLSGTGNSYEQYF
TGTGCCAGCAGTCTCTCCGGGACAGGGAACTCCTACGAGCAGTACTTC
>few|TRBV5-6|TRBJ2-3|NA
CASSGGLLRYTDTQYF
TGTGCCAGCAGCGGGGGACTCCTACGTTACACAGATACGCAGTATTTT
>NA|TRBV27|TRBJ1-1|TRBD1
CASSLSGGGTEAFF
TGTGCCAGCAGTTTATCAGGGGGCGGCACTGAAGCTTTCTTT
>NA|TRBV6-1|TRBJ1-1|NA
CASSGGGLAAPDTEAFF
TGTGCCAGCAGTGGCGGGGGGTTGGCAGCGCCGGACACTGAAGCTTTCTTT
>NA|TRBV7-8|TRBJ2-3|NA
CASSKQGLTDTQYF
TGTGCCAGCAGCAAACAGGGTTTAACAGATACGCAGTATTTT
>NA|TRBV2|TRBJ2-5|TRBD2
CARGAPGSLAGDVTQYF
TGTGCCAGGGGTGCCCCGGGCTCGCTAGCGGGGGATGTGACCCAGTACTTC
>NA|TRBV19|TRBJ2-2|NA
CATTRGRNTGELFF
TGTGCCACCACCCGAGGGAGGAACACCGGGGAGCTGTTTTTT
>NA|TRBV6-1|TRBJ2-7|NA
CASSEGGGGYEQYF
TGTGCCAGCAGTGAAGGAGGGGGGGGCTACGAGCAGTACTTC
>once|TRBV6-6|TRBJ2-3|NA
CASKWGQAADTQYF
TGTGCCAGCAAATGGGGGCAGGCTGCAGATACGCAGTATTTT
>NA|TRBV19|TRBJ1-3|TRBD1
CASSISWTGGNTIYF
TGTGCCAGTAGTATATCCTGGACAGGGGGAAACACCATATATTTT
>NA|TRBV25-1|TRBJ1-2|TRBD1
CASSEYGDRGLGGYTF
TGTGCCAGCAGTGAATATGGGGACAGGGGGCTTGGTGGCTACACCTTC
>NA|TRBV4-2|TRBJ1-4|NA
CASSQDYISNEKLFF
TGTGCCAGCAGCCAAGATTACATAAGTAATGAAAAACTGTTTTTT
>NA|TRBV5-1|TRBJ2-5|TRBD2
CASSLAGTSGGETQYF
TGCGCCAGCAGCTTGGCCGGGACTAGCGGGGGGGAGACCCAGTACTTC
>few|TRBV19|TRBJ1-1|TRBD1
CASSKGQGNTEAFF
TGTGCCAGTAGTAAGGGACAGGGAAACACTGAAGCTTTCTTT
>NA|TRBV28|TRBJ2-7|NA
CASSRIRRDKGSYEQYF
TGTGCCAGCAGTCGAATTCGCCGGGACAAGGGGTCCTACGAGCAGTACTTC
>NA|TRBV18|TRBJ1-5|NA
CASSRDFLGNQPQHF
TGTGCCAGCTCACGAGACTTTCTGGGCAATCAGCCCCAGCATTTT
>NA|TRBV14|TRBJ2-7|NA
CASSPLGYEQYF
TGTGCCAGCAGCCCCCTCGGGTACGAGCAGTACTTC
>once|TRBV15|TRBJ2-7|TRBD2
CATSRDGGSGSTYEQYF
TGTGCCACCAGCAGAGATGGGGGTAGCGGGTCTACCTACGAGCAGTACTTC
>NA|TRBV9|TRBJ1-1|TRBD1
CASSVGDRSRAEAFF
TGTGCCAGCAGCGTAGGGGACAGGTCGCGGGCTGAAGCTTTCTTT
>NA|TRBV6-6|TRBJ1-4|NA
CASSRTVNEKLFF
TGTGCCAGCAGCCGGACAGTTAATGAAAAACTGTTTTTT
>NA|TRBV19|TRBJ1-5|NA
CASSPTVNQPQHF
TGTGCCAGTAGTCCGACAGTCAATCAGCCCCAGCATTTT
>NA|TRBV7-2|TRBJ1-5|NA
CASSPPGGSNQPQHF
TGTGCCAGCAGCCCGCCGGGGGGTAGCAATCAGCCCCAGCATTTT
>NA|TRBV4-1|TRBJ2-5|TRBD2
CASSQAPNLAGQETQYF
TGCGCCAGCAGCCAAGCCCCGAATCTAGCGGGGCAAGAGACCCAGTACTTC
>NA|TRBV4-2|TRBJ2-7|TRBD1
CASSQLQGDSYEQYF
TGTGCCAGCAGCCAGTTACAGGGGGATTCCTACGAGCAGTACTTC
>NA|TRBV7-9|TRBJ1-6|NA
CASSSRELNNSPLHF
TGTGCCAGCAGCTCCCGGGAGCTGAATAATTCACCCCTCCACTTT
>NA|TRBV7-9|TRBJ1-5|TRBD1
CASSKDRGGNQPQHF
TGTGCCAGCAGCAAAGACAGGGGCGGCAATCAGCCCCAGCATTTT
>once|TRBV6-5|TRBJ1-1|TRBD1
CASKRQGARAFF
TGTGCCAGCAAACGACAGGGGGCGAGGGCTTTCTTT
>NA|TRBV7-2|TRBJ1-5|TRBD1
CASSKDRGRVGPQHF
TGTGCCAGCAGCAAGGACAGGGGGCGGGTTGGCCCCCAGCATTTT
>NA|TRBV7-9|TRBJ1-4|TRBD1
CASSLRQGAREKLFF
TGTGCCAGCAGCCTCCGACAGGGGGCAAGGGAAAAACTGTTTTTT
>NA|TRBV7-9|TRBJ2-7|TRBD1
CASSPGQVYEQYF
TGTGCCAGCAGCCCGGGACAGGTTTACGAGCAGTACTTC
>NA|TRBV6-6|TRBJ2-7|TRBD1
CASSSTGTGFYEQYF
TGTGCCAGCAGTTCTACCGGGACAGGGTTTTACGAGCAGTACTTC
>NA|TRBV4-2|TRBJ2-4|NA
CASSQNNRFGAKNIQYF
TGTGCCAGCAGCCAAAATAACAGGTTCGGAGCCAAAAACATTCAGTACTTC
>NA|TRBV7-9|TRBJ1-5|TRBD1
CASSPTGGWGQPQHF
TGTGCCAGCAGTCCGACAGGGGGATGGGGTCAGCCCCAGCATTTT
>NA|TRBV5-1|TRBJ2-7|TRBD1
CASSLAGTGPREQYF
TGCGCCAGCAGCCTTGCCGGGACAGGGCCCCGCGAGCAGTACTTC
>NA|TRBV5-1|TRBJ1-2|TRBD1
CASSIRTDRGGYTF
TGCGCCAGCAGCATTCGGACAGACAGGGGTGGCTACACCTTC
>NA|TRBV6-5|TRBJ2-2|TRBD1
CASSPGGQGAGELFF
TGTGCCAGCAGTCCGGGTGGACAGGGGGCCGGGGAGCTGTTTTTT
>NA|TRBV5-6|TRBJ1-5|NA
CASSLGGLYSNQPQHF
TGTGCCAGCAGCTTGGGCGGACTCTATAGCAATCAGCCCCAGCATTTT
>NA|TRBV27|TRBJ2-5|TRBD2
CASSLTREIAGTQYF
TGTGCCAGCAGTTTAACGCGGGAGATTGCAGGGACCCAGTACTTC
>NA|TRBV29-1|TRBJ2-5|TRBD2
CSVEDHSGVYQETQYF
TGCAGCGTTGAAGATCACAGCGGGGTGTACCAAGAGACCCAGTACTTC
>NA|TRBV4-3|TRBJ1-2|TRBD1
CASSQDPGQGGYTF
TGCGCCAGCAGCCAAGATCCCGGACAGGGTGGCTACACCTTC
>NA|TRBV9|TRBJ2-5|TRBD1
CASSVDGTGEETQYF
TGTGCCAGCAGCGTAGATGGGACAGGGGAAGAGACCCAGTACTTC
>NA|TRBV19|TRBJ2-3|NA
CASSMGQRDTQYF
TGTGCCAGTAGTATGGGGCAGAGGGATACGCAGTATTTT
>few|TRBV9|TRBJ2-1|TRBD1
CASSVLTGGDEQFF
TGTGCCAGCAGCGTACTGACAGGGGGTGATGAGCAGTTCTTC
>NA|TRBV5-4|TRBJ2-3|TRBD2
CASSSMTSGGGTDTQYF
TGTGCCAGCAGTTCAATGACTAGCGGGGGGGGCACAGATACGCAGTATTTT
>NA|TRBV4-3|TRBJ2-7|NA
CASSQEAGNSGEQYF
TGCGCCAGCAGCCAAGAAGCGGGCAACTCCGGCGAGCAGTACTTC
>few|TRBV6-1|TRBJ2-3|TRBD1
CASSAKGTGGADTQYF
TGTGCCAGCAGTGCCAAAGGGACAGGGGGCGCAGATACGCAGTATTTT